This T cell receptor beta chain was profiled in a study of Ad26.COV2.S vaccination and SARS-CoV-2 variants. Across the whole study: Donor had been placed in the Ad26.COV2.S arm of the COV1001 trial.

Using immunoSEQ multiplex PCR, the repertoire was profiled, and TCRdb retains in-frame clones only, with some absent. Of around 300,000 clones listed, 75% to 90% were seen once; the top ten hold about 10%. This CDR3 has 15 residues. Germline values: CDR1 SEHNR, CDR2 FQNEAQ (reference sequence). V was pared by 4 bases and J by 0 bases, with 9 bases between. Noted treatment: some 20 received Ad26.COV2.S at low or high dose, single or two shots; 5 received placebo; per-sample allocation not given. Specimen acquisition occurred on day 63 following the initial vaccine or placebo injection. The shot given was an Ad26 vector that makes Wuhan-strain SARS-CoV-2 spike.

Specimen: peripheral blood, collected in a trial of Ad26.COV2.S vaccine versus placebo. This chain joins TRBV7-9 and TRBJ1-4; D is ambiguous. The sequence came from a person aged 18 to 59 who received the Ad26.COV2.S COVID-19 vaccine or a placebo. This CDR3 reads CASSSTTATNEKLFF. CDR3 nucleotides: TGTGCCAGCAGCTCTACAACTGCAACTAATGAAAAACTGTTTTTT.